A selection of T cell receptor beta chains follows, all from one sample in a study of blood T cell repertoires in COVID-19. The protocol was immunoSEQ multiplex PCR, while the TCRdb copy is restricted to in-frame clones and leaves out a portion. The sample includes 200,000 to 300,000 clones, 80% to 85% of them seen just once. The source material was peripheral blood. The receptors stem from a woman aged 55-69 years with active or convalescent COVID-19. The CDR3 runs from the conserved cysteine through the conserved F or W. D genes are given only for firm matches. Clone size, where shown, is once, few, many, or a class for clones that have expanded.

TGTGCCAGCAGGTCCCGGGGTGCTAATGAAAAACTGTTTTTT | CASRSRGANEKLFF | . | TRBJ1-4 | . | TRBV28
TGTGCCAGCAGACCGGGACAGGGGTATCGAGAGACCCAGTACTTC | CASRPGQGYRETQYF | TRBD1 | TRBJ2-5 | . | TRBV3-1/TRBV3-2
TGTGCCAGCAGTCAACGGACAGGGGCAAATCAGCCCCAGCATTTT | CASSQRTGANQPQHF | TRBD1 | TRBJ1-5 | . | TRBV6-2/TRBV6-3
TGTGCCAGCAGCTCTGTCAGGGGGGATTATGGCTACACCTTC | CASSSVRGDYGYTF | TRBD1 | TRBJ1-2 | once | TRBV11-2
TGTGCCAGCAGCCCCTATGGAGCTTCGAATGAGCAGTTCTTC | CASSPYGASNEQFF | . | TRBJ2-1 | . | TRBV11-3
TGTGCCAGCAGAAGCTATCAGGGGAACACTGAAGCTTTCTTT | CASRSYQGNTEAFF | . | TRBJ1-1 | . | TRBV27
TGTGCCAGCAGCTTAGGAGGGTCGGGTGGCGAGCAGTACTTC | CASSLGGSGGEQYF | . | TRBJ2-7 | . | TRBV11-2
TGCAGCGTTCGGACAGACCGAAACACCATATATTTT | CSVRTDRNTIYF | . | TRBJ1-3 | few | TRBV29-1
TGCGCCAGCAGCCAAGGAAGTACAGGGAACTATGGCTACACCTTC | CASSQGSTGNYGYTF | . | TRBJ1-2 | . | TRBV4-1
TGTGCCAGCAGCTTGCCCCGGGACATTACTGAAGCTTTCTTT | CASSLPRDITEAFF | . | TRBJ1-1 | . | TRBV7-2
TGTGCCAGCATCCCGGGGATGGGGTCCTACGAGCAGTACTTC | CASIPGMGSYEQYF | . | TRBJ2-7 | few | TRBV7-3
TGTGCCAGCAGCTTAGGTACAGGGTCCTGGGGCTACACCTTC | CASSLGTGSWGYTF | . | TRBJ1-2 | few | TRBV7-2
TGTGCCAGCAGTTCACCTACCGGGACAGCGAACACTGAAGCTTTCTTT | CASSSPTGTANTEAFF | TRBD1 | TRBJ1-1 | . | TRBV27
TGTGCCTGGAGTTTCCCAGGGCCATCACCCCTCCACTTT | CAWSFPGPSPLHF | . | TRBJ1-6 | once | TRBV30
TGTGCCTGGAGTAGTCATGGCCCCGTCCTGACTTTC | CAWSSHGPVLTF | . | TRBJ2-6 | few | TRBV30
TGCGCCAGCAGCTTGGGGGGGCCCGACGGCGTAATAGGCTACACCTTC | CASSLGGPDGVIGYTF | . | TRBJ1-2 | . | TRBV5-1
TGTGCCAGCTCACAATCCGGGAACACTGAAGCTTTCTTT | CASSQSGNTEAFF | . | TRBJ1-1 | . | TRBV18
TGTGCCAGCTCACCCGGACAGGTGGTAACCGGGGAGCTGTTTTTT | CASSPGQVVTGELFF | TRBD1 | TRBJ2-2 | . | TRBV18
TGTGCCAGCAGCCTCACAAGAAACACTGAAGCTTTCTTT | CASSLTRNTEAFF | . | TRBJ1-1 | . | TRBV27
TGTGCCTGGAGTGTAAAGGGGGGGGATACGCAGTATTTT | CAWSVKGGDTQYF | . | TRBJ2-3 | . | TRBV30
TGCGCCAGCAGCTTTGTTTCAGGGCCGGTCGTGAACACTGAAGCTTTCTTT | CASSFVSGPVVNTEAFF | . | TRBJ1-1 | . | TRBV5-1
TGTGCCAGTAGTACCCGGACTAGCGGGGCCACCGGGGAGCTGTTTTTT | CASSTRTSGATGELFF | TRBD2 | TRBJ2-2 | few | TRBV19
TGTGCCAGCAGCAGCGGGGGTGGCAATCAGCCCCAGCATTTT | CASSSGGGNQPQHF | . | TRBJ1-5 | . | TRBV6-5
TGTGCCAGCAGCTTTGGGGACAGGGGATATTTGAGCTACACCTTC | CASSFGDRGYLSYTF | TRBD1 | TRBJ1-2 | . | TRBV5-4
TGTGCCAGCTCACCGGGACAGGGGTTGAACACCATATATTTT | CASSPGQGLNTIYF | TRBD1 | TRBJ1-3 | . | TRBV18
TGTGCCAGCAGCTTAGGACAGCGGGGGGACAACAATGAGCAGTTCTTC | CASSLGQRGDNNEQFF | TRBD2 | TRBJ2-1 | . | TRBV7-2
TGTGCCAGCAGCGGGCTTGAGGGTGAAGATACGCAGTATTTT | CASSGLEGEDTQYF | . | TRBJ2-3 | . | TRBV3-1/TRBV3-2
TGTGCCAGCAGTTACTCGATCCTATTAAGGGGACACACAGATACGCAGTATTTT | CASSYSILLRGHTDTQYF | . | TRBJ2-3 | . | TRBV6-2/TRBV6-3